This TCR beta chain was identified in a study of cytomegalovirus exposure and HLA in healthy donors. General study points: Altogether, 150 or so TCR beta chains were recorded as cytomegalovirus-associated.

PCR employed 60 Vbeta and 13 Jbeta primers. Here immunoSEQ multiplex PCR was the method, and the copy in TCRdb shows in-frame clones only, minus some. Its clone listing holds 90,000 to 100,000 clones. Comment on this clone: Its antigen is not identified.

Germline CDR1 is MGHRA and CDR2 is YSYEKL. With V trimmed by 6 bases and J by 5 bases, 3 bases remained unmatched. This CDR3 comprises 13 residues. Sequencing was done on a sample of PBMCs. The V call is TRBV4-1, the J call TRBJ1-5, with TRBD1 matching over 8 bases. The source is a woman aged 25 to 39 in good health and CMV-seronegative. The chain's CDR3 is CASSPTGDQPQHF. The CDR3 DNA is TGCGCCAGCAGTCCGACAGGGGATCAGCCCCAGCATTTT.